This TCR beta chain stems from a study of blood T cell repertoires in COVID-19. Background on the study: Collection of acute and convalescent COVID-19 samples took place in the United States, Italy and Spain. The cDNA or gDNA used as material had been derived from T cells, B-cell-depleted T cells, or PBMCs.

Trimming cost V 2 bases and J 4 bases; bases outside gene matches: 2. Germline V gene lookup returns CDR1 SGHRS and CDR2 YFSETQ. CDR3 length: 13 residues. Authors' analysis steps: Cell counts per sample came from amplifying reference gene primers. Method: immunoSEQ multiplex PCR; TCRdb's copy keeps in-frame clones and lacks some. V and J calls plus clone size are reproduced from that table; the DNA served to infer D and trimming. The repertoire has 100,000 to 150,000 clones, around 89% of them found once; the top ten carry about 1.5%. This chain links TRBV5-1 with TRBJ2-7; TRBD1 matches at 8 bases. The receptor's source is a human donor in a cohort sampled during active COVID-19. Input material: peripheral blood. The chain's CDR3 is CASSFDRGYEQYF. The CDR3 DNA reads as TGCGCCAGCAGCTTTGACAGGGGTTACGAGCAGTACTTC.